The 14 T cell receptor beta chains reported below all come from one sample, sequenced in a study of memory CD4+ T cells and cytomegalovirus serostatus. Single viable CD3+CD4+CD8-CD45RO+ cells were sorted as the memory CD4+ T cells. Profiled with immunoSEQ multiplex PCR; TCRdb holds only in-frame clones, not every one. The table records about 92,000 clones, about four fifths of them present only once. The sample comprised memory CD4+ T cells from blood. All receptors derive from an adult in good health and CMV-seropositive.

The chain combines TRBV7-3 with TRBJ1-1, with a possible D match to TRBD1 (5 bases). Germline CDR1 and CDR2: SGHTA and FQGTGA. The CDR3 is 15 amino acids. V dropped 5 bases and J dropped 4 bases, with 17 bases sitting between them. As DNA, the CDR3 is TGTGCCAGCAGCCTCGTGCCGGGACCGTCCACTGAAGCTTTCTTT. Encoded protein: CASSLVPGPSTEAFF.

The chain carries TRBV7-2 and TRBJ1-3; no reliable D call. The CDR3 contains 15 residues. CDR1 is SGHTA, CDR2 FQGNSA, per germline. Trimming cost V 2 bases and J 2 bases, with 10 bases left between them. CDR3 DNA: TGTGCCAGCAGCTTAACTGTATCGGCTGGAAACACCATATATTTT. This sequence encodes CASSLTVSAGNTIYF.

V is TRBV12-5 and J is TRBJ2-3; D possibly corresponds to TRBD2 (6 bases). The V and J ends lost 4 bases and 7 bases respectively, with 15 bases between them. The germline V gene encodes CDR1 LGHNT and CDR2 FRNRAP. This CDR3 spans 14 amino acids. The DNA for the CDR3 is TGTGCTAGTGGTTGTACTCGGGACTCCTATACGCAGTATTTT. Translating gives CASGCTRDSYTQYF.

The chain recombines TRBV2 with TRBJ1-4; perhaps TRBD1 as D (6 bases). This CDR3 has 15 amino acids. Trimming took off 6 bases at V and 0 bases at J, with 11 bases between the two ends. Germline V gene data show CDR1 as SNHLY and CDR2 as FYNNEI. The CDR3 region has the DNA TGTGCCAGCAGATTACAGGGCTCAACTAATGAAAAACTGTTTTTT. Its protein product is CASRLQGSTNEKLFF.

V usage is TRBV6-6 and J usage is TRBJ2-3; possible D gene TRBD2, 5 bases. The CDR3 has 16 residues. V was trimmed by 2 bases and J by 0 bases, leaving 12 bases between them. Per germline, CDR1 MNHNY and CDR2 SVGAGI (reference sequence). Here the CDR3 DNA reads TGTGCCAGCAGTTACGGGTTGATAGCGAGCACAGATACGCAGTATTTT. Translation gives CASSYGLIASTDTQYF.

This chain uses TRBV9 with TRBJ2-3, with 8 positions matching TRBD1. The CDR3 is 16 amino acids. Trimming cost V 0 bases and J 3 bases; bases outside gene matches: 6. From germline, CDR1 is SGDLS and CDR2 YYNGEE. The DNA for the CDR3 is TGTGCCAGCAGCGTAGGTCAGGGGGCAAGTACAGATACGCAGTATTTT. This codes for CASSVGQGASTDTQYF.

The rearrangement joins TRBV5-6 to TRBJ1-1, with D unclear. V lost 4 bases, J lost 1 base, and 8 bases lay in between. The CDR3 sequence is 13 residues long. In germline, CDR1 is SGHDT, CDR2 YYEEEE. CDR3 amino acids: CASSLTPNTEAFF. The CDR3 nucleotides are TGTGCCAGCAGCCTGACACCGAACACTGAAGCTTTCTTT.

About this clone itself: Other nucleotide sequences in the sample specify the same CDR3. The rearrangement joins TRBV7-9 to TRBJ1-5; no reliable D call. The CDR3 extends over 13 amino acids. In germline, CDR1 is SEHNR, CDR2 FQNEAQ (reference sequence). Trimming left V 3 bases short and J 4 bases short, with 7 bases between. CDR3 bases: TGTGCCAGCAGCTTTAACAGTAATCAGCCCCAGCATTTT. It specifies CASSFNSNQPQHF. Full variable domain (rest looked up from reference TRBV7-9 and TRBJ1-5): DTGVSQNPRHKITKRGQNVTFRCDPISEHNRLYWYRQTLGQGPEFLTYFQNEAQLEKSRLLSDRFSAERPKGSFSTLEIQRTEQGDSAMYLCASSFNSNQPQHFGDGTRLSIL.

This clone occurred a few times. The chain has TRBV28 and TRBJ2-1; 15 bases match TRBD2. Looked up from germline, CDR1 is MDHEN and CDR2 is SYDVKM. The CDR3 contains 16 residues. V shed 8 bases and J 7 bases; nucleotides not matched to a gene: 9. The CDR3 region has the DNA TGTGCCAGCGTAACAGCCGGGACTAGCGGGAGGAATGAGCAGTTCTTC. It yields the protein CASVTAGTSGRNEQFF.

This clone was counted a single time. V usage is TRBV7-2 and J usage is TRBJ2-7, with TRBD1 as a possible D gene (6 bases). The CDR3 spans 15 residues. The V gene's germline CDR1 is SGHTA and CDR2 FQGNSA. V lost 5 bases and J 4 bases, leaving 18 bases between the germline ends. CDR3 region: CASSLRTDREYEQYF. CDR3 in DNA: TGTGCCAGCAGCCTCCGGACAGACCGCGAGTACGAGCAGTACTTC.

Written as DNA, the CDR3 is TGTGCCAGCAGGGGGGGACAGGGTGGCGAAAAACTGTTTTTT. Protein: CASRGGQGGEKLFF. The rearrangement links TRBV28 to TRBJ1-4, with TRBD1 matching over 9 bases. Trimming cost V 6 bases and J 8 bases; bases outside gene matches: 7. The CDR3 extends over 14 amino acids. Germline loops: CDR1 MDHEN, CDR2 SYDVKM.

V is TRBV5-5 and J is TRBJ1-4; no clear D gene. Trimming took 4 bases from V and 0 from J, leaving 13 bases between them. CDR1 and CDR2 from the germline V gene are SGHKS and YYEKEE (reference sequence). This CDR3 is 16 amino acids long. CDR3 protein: CASSLAAGTTNEKLFF. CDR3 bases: TGTGCCAGCAGCCTGGCGGCGGGTACAACTAATGAAAAACTGTTTTTT.

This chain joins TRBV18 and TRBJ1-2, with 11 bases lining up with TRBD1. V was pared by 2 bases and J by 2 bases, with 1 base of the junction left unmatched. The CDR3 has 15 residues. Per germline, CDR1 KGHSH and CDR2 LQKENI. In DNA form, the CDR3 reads TGTGCCAGCTCACCAGGACAGGGGGCCAACTATGGCTACACCTTC. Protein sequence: CASSPGQGANYGYTF.

The CDR3 coding sequence is TGTGCCAGCAGCTCCATGACAGGGGGCTTGACTGAAGCTTTCTTT. Translating gives CASSSMTGGLTEAFF. The chain recombines TRBV5-6 with TRBJ1-1; 10 bases align to TRBD1. Losses at the gene ends were 3 bases for V and 5 bases for J; bases not matched to a gene: 7. There are 15 residues in the CDR3. Germline V lookup: CDR1 SGHDT, CDR2 YYEEEE.